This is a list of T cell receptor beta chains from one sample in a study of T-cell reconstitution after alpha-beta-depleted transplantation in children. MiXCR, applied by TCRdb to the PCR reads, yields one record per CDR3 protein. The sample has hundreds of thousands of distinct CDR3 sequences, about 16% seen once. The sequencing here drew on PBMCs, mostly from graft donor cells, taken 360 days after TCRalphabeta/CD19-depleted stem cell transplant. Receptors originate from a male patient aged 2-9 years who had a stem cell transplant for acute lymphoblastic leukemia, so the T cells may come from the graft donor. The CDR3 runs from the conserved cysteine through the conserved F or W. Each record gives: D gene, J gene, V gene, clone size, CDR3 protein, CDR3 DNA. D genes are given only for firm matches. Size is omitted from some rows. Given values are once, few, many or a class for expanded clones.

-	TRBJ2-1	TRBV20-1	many	CSTRGSGSYNEQFF	TGCAGTACGAGGGGCTCGGGGTCCTACAATGAGCAGTTCTTC
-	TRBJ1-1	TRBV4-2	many	CASSQDPGNTEAFF	TGTGCCAGCAGCCAAGATCCCGGGAACACTGAAGCTTTCTTT
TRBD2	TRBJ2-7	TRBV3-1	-	CASSPGTSEPSYEQYF	TGTGCCAGCAGCCCCGGGACTAGCGAACCCTCCTACGAGCAGTACTTC
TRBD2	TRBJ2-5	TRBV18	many	CASSLSGIQETQYF	TGTGCCAGCTCACTTAGCGGGATTCAAGAGACCCAGTACTTC
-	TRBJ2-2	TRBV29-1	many	CSVDAGRLNTGELFF	TGCAGCGTTGATGCGGGGCGGTTGAACACCGGGGAGCTGTTTTTT
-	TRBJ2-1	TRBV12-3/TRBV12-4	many	CASSLARNNEQFF	TGTGCCAGCAGCCTGGCCAGAAACAATGAGCAGTTCTTC
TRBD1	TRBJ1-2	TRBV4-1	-	CASSQRVFGQGAANYGYTF	TGCGCCAGCAGCCAAAGGGTGTTTGGACAGGGGGCTGCTAACTATGGCTACACCTTC
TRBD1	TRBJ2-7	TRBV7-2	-	CASSLNIQGAGEQYF	TGTGCCAGCAGCTTAAACATACAGGGGGCAGGGGAGCAGTACTTC
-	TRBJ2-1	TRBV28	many	CASSLPAWRLPYNEQFF	TGTGCCAGCAGTTTACCCGCGTGGCGGCTTCCCTACAATGAGCAGTTCTTC
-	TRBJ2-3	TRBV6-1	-	CASSPRGSPTDTQYF	TGTGCCAGCAGCCCCCGGGGGTCCCCCACAGATACGCAGTATTTT
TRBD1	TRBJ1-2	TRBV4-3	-	CASSQALLGATGDYGYTF	TGCGCCAGCAGCCAAGCCCTCCTGGGGGCGACAGGGGACTATGGCTACACCTTC
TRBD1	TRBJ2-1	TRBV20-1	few	CSAPDRVKYNEQFF	TGCAGTGCCCCCGACAGGGTGAAGTACAATGAGCAGTTCTTC
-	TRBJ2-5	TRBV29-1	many	CSVEGLQETQYF	TGCAGCGTTGAAGGTCTCCAAGAGACCCAGTACTTC
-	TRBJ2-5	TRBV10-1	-	CARGHLTEETQYF	TGCGCCAGAGGACACCTGACAGAAGAGACCCAGTACTTC
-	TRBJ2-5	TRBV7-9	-	CASSTRTLIQETQYF	TGTGCCAGCAGCACACGAACGTTGATTCAAGAGACCCAGTACTTC
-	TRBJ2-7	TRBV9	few	CASSVDVGRSGGQSYEQYF	TGTGCCAGCAGCGTAGACGTAGGCCGTAGCGGTGGGCAGTCCTACGAGCAGTACTTC
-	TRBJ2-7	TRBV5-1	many	CASSFSKFYEQYF	TGCGCCAGCAGCTTCTCGAAATTCTACGAGCAGTACTTC
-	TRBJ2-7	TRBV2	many	CASRGYEQYF	TGTGCCAGCAGGGGGTACGAGCAGTACTTC
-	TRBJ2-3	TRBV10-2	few	CASSETGEAPRSPDTQYF	TGCGCCAGCAGTGAAACGGGGGAGGCCCCCAGGTCCCCAGATACGCAGTATTTT
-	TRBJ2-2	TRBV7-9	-	CASSSVTTGELFF	TGTGCCAGCAGCTCCGTAACCACCGGGGAGCTGTTTTTT
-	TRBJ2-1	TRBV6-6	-	CASSYGELGQFF	TGTGCCAGCAGTTACGGGGAACTGGGGCAGTTCTTC
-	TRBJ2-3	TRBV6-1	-	CASSPSVRTDTQYF	TGTGCCAGCAGTCCTTCAGTGAGGACAGATACGCAGTATTTT
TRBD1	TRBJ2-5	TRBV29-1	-	CSVGRQGWETQYF	TGCAGCGTTGGGCGACAGGGGTGGGAGACCCAGTACTTC
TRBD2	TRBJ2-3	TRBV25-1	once	CASRKSGREITDTQYF	TGTGCCAGCAGAAAGAGTGGGCGGGAGATCACAGATACGCAGTATTTT
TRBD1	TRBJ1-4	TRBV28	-	CASSSARRGLREKLFF	TGTGCCAGCAGTTCTGCCCGCAGGGGGCTGAGAGAAAAACTGTTTTTT
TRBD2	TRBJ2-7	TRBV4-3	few	CASSQGVGLAGVKTTYEQYF	TGCGCCAGCAGCCAAGGAGTTGGCCTAGCGGGAGTCAAAACGACCTACGAGCAGTACTTC
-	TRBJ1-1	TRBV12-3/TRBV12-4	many	CASVAGAGAEAFF	TGTGCCAGCGTTGCAGGGGCAGGGGCTGAAGCTTTCTTT
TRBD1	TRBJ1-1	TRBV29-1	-	CSAGQGARNTEAFF	TGCAGCGCGGGACAGGGGGCGCGTAACACTGAAGCTTTCTTT
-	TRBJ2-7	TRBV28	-	CASSLEALVSYEQYF	TGTGCCAGCAGTTTAGAGGCCCTTGTATCCTACGAGCAGTACTTC